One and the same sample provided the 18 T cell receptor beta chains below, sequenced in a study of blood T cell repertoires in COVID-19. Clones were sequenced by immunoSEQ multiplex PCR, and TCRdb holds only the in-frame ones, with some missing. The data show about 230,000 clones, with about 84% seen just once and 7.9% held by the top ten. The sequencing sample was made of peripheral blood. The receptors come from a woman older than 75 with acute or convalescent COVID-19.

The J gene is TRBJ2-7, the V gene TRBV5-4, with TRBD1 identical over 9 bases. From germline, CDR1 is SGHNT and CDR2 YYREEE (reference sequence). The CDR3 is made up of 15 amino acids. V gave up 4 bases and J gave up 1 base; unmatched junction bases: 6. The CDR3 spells CASSAGQGFSYEQYF. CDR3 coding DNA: TGTGCCAGCAGCGCGGGACAGGGATTTTCCTACGAGCAGTACTTC.

The DNA of the CDR3 is TGTGCCAGCAGTTTATCCCAGGGCGAGCAGTACTTC. As protein: CASSLSQGEQYF. The chain joins TRBV28 to TRBJ2-7, with D maybe TRBD1 (5 bases). This CDR3 region has 12 residues. The V gene lost 1 base and the J gene lost 6 bases, with 7 bases spanning the gap. Looked up from germline, CDR1 is MDHEN and CDR2 is SYDVKM. The complete variable domain, with remaining parts taken from reference TRBV28 and TRBJ2-7, reads DVKVTQSSRYLVKRTGEKVFLECVQDMDHENMFWYRQDPGLGLRLIYFSYDVKMKEKGDIPEGYSVSREKKERFSLILESASTNQTSMYLCASSLSQGEQYFGPGTRLTVT.

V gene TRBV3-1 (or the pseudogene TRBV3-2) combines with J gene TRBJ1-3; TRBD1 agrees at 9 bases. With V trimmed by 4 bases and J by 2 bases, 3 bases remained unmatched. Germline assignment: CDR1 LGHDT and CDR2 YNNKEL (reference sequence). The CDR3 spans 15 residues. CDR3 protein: CASSPWDRAGNTIYF. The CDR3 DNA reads TGTGCCAGCAGCCCCTGGGACAGGGCTGGAAACACCATATATTTT.

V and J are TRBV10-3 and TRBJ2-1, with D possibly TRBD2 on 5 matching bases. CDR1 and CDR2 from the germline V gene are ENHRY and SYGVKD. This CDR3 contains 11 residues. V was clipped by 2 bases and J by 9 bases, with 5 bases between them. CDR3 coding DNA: TGTGCCATCAGTGAGCTAGCTGAGCAGTTCTTC. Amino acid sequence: CAISELAEQFF.

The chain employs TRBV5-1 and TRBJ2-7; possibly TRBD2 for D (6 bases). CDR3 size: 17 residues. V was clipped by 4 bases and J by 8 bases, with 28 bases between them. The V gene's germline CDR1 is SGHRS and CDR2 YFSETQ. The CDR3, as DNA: TGCGCCAGCAGCCCTGGTGTTGGGGGAGGTAAGGTGTTAAAGCAGTACTTC. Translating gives CASSPGVGGGKVLKQYF. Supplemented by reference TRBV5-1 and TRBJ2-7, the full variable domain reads KAGVTQTPRYLIKTRGQQVTLSCSPISGHRSVSWYQQTPGQGLQFLFEYFSETQRNKGNFPGRFSGRQFSNSRSEMNVSTLELGDSALYLCASSPGVGGGKVLKQYFGPGTRLTVT.

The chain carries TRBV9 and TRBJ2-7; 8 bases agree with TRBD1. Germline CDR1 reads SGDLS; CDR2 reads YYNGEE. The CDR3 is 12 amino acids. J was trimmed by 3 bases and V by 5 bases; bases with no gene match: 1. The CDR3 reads CASSGTGYEQYF. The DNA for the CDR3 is TGTGCCAGCAGTGGGACAGGCTACGAGCAGTACTTC.

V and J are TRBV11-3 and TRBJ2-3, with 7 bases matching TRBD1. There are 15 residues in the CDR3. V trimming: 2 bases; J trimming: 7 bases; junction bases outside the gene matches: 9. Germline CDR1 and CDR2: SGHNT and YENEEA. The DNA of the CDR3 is TGTGCCAGCAGCTTACAAGAACAGGGGATCAATACGCAGTATTTT. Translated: CASSLQEQGINTQYF.

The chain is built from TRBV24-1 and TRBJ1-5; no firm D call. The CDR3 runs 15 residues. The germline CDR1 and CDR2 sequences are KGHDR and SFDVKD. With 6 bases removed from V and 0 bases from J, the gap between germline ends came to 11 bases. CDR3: CATSPGGSSNQPQHF. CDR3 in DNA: TGTGCCACCAGTCCAGGAGGGTCTAGCAATCAGCCCCAGCATTTT.

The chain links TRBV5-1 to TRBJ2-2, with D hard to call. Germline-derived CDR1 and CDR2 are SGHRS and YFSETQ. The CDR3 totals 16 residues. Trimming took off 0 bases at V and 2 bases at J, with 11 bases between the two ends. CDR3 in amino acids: CASSLAFASNTGELFF. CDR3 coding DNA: TGCGCCAGCAGCTTGGCCTTCGCGAGTAACACCGGGGAGCTGTTTTTT.

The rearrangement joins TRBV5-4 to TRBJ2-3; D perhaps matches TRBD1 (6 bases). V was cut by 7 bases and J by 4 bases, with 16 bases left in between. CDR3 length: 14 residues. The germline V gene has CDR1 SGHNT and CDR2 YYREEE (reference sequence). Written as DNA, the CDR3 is TGTGCCAGCGGGCCCACAGGGAACGCAGATACGCAGTATTTT. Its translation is CASGPTGNADTQYF. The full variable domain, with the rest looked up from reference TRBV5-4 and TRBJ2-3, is ETGVTQSPTHLIKTRGQQVTLRCSSQSGHNTVSWYQQALGQGPQFIFQYYREEENGRGNFPPRFSGLQFPNYSSELNVNALELDDSALYLCASGPTGNADTQYFGPGTRLTVL.

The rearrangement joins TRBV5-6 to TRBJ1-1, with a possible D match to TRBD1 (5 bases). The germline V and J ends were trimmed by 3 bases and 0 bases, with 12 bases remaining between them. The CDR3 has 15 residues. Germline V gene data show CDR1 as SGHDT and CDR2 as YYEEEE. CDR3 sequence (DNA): TGTGCCAGCAGCTGGTTATCAGGGTTGAACACTGAAGCTTTCTTT. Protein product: CASSWLSGLNTEAFF.

CDR3 protein: CASSPPWGPEETQYF. The CDR3 coding sequence is TGTGCCAGCAGCCCCCCGTGGGGGCCGGAAGAGACCCAGTACTTC. The chain is built from TRBV3-1 (or the pseudogene TRBV3-2) and TRBJ2-5, with D possibly matching TRBD1 (6 bases). The CDR3 is 15 residues long. Trimming removed 4 bases from V and 3 bases from J, with 15 bases in between. Germline V gene sequence: CDR1 LGHDT, CDR2 YNNKEL (reference sequence).

CDR3 nucleotide sequence: TGTGCCAGCAGCAAAAAAGGCCCCAGGATTCCGCCTGATGAGCAGTTCTTC. Protein sequence: CASSKKGPRIPPDEQFF. The chain carries TRBV21-1 and TRBJ2-1; TRBD1, the D gene given by the table, was not confirmed from the DNA. TRBV21-1 is designated a pseudogene. This CDR3 has 17 amino acids.

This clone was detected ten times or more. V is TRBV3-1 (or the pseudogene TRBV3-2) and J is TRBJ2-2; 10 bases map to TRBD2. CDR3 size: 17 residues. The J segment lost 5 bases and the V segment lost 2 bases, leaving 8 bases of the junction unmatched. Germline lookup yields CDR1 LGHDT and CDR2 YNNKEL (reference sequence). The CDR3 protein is CASSQTASGGPTGELFF. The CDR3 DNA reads TGTGCCAGCAGCCAAACCGCTAGCGGGGGTCCTACCGGGGAGCTGTTTTTT.

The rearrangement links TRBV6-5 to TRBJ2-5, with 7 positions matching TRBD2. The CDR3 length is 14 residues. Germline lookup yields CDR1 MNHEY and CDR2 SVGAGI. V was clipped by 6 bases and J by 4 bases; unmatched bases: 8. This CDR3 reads CASSHGGFGETQYF. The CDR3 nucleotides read TGTGCCAGCAGCCACGGGGGGTTCGGAGAGACCCAGTACTTC.

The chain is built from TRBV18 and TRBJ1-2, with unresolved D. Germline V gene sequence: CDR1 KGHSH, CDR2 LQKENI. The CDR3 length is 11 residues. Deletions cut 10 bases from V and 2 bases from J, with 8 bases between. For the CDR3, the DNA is TGTGCCACCGGGTCCAACTATGGCTACACCTTC. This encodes CATGSNYGYTF.

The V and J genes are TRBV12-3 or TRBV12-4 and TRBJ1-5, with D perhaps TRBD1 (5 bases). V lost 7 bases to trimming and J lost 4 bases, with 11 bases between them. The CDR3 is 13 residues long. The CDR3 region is CASMRQTNQPQHF. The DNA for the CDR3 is TGTGCCAGCATGCGACAGACGAATCAGCCCCAGCATTTT.

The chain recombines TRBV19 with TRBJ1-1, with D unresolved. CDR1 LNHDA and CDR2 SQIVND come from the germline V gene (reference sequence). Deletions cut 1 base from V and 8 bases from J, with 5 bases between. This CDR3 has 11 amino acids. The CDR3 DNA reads TGTGCCAGTAGTATAGCGGTAGAAGCTTTCTTT. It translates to CASSIAVEAFF.